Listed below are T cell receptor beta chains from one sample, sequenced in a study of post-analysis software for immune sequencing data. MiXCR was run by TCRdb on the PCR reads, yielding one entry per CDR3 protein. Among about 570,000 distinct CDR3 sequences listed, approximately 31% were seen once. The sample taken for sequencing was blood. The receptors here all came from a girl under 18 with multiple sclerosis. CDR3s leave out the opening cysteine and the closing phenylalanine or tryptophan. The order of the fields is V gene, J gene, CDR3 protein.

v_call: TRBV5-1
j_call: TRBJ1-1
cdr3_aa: ASIEFLGSTEAF

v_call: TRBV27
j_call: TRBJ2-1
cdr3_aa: ASSGGTWDEQF

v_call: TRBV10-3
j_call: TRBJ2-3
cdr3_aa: AISEREETSADTQY

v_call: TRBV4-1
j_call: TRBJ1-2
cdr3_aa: ASSQDLSGYYGYT

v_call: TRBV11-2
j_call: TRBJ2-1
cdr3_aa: ASSLVGQGIAEQF

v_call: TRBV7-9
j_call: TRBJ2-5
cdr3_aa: ASSPDNQETQY

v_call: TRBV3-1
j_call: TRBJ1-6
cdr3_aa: ASSQGSPLH

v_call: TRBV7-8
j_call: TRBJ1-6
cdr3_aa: ASSFFRGEGSSPLH

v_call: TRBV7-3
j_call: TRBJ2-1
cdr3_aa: ASSLLSGGVYNEQF

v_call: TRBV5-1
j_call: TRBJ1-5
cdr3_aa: ASSLGEQGQPQH

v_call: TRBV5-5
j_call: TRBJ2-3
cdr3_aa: ASSLQPDRVITDTQY

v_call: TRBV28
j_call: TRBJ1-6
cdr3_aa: ASSLFVKSSYNSPLH

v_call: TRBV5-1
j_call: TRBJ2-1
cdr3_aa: ASSFVSSGVSSYNEQF

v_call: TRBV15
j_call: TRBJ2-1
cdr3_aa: ATSSGTRGYNEQF

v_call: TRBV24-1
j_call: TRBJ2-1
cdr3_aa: ATSDWGPSGGGNEQF

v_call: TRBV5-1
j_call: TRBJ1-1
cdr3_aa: ASSWDRVSTEAF

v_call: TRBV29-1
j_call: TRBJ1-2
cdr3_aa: SVDLRDANYGYT

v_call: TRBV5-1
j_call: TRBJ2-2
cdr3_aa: ASSSRQINTGELF

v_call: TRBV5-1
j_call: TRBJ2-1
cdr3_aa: ASSSKGSPFYYNEQF

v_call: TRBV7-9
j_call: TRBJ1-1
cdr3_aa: ASSLARQLMNTEAF

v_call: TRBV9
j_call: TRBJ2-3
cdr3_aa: ASSVVGSGTDTQY

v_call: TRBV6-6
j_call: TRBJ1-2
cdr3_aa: ASSYPGYT

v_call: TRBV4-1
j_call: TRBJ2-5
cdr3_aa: ASSKLPGASGGPPGQETQY

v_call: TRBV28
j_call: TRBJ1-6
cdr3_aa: ASRGAFDWGSPLH

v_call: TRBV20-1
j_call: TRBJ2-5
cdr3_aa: SARGASGFQETQY

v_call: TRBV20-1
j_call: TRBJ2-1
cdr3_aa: SAVLAGLYNEQF

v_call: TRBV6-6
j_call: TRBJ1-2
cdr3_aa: ASSYHSPSCGYT

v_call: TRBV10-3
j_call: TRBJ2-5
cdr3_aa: AISEPLYGETQY

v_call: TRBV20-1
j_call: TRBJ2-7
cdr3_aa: SARGRVLVSYEQY

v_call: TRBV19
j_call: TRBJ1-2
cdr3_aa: ASSPTATGFNNYGYT

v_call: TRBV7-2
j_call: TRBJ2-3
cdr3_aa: ASSLRSGGTDTQY

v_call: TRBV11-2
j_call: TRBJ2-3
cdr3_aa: ASSPGPGFSTDTQY

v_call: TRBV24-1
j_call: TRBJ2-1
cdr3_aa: AAEGNEQF

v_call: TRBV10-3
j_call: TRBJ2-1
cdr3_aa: AISGSGDNEQF

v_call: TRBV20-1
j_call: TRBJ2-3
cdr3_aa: SAREGQVSTDTQY

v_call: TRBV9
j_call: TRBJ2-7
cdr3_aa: ASSARSGGVYEQY

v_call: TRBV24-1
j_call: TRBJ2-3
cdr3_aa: ATSGGLAGNPAPTDTQY

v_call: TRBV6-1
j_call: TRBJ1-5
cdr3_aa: ASSTGPPQAYSNQPQH

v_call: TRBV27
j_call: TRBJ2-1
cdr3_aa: ASSLTGTGAYNEQF

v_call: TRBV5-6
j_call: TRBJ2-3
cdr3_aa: ASSFQAWGTDTQY

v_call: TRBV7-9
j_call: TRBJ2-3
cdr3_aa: ASSDPTSQSDTQY

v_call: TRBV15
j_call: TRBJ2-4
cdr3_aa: ATSAEASDEAQY

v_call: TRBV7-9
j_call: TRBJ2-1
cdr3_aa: ASSLGQGADFEDEQF

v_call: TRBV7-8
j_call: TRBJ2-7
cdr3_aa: ASSLDGWSSYERY

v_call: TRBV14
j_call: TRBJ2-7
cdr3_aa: ASSRDYIYEQY

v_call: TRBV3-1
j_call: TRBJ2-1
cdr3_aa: ASSQASYEQF

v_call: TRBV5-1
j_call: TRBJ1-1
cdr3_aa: ASSSGTENTEAF

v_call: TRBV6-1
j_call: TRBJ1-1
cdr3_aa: ASSATSNTEAF

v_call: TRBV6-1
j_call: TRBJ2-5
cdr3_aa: ASSEEKETQY

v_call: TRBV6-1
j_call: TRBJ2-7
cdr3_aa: ASSAGHTYEQY

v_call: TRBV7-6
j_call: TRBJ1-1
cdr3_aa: ASSLAPGSAETF

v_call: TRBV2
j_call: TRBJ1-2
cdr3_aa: ASMGDRGVLKGYT

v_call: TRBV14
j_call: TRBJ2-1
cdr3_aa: ASSQDLPGMGEQF

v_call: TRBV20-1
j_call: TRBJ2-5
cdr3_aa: SAALETQY